This T cell receptor beta chain stems from a study of CD8+ T cells in alopecia areata. Study-wide context: Percent affected scalp area, the SALT score, rated treated patients' severity.

As regards this clone: Its antigen is undetermined.

The treatment denotes: oral pan-JAK inhibitor, 5-10 mg twice daily. PBMCs yielded sorted CD4+ and CD8+ T cells. General study results and limits: Scalp lesions, especially in alopecia totalis/universalis, had higher clonality than normal scalp.

RNA extraction was followed by reverse transcription into cDNA, which acted as the sequencing template. Some clones are missing from TCRdb's copy, which holds only in-frame ones; the method was immunoSEQ multiplex PCR. The sample has 200,000 to 250,000 clones, roughly 66% seen once; the top ten hold more than 1%. The CDR3 totals 13 residues. V was pared by 2 bases and J by 5 bases, with 9 bases between. Germline loops: CDR1 MNHEY, CDR2 SVGAGI. The clonotype originates from a human donor with alopecia areata. The gene calls are TRBV6-5 and TRBJ2-5, with D tentatively TRBD2 (5 bases). The specimen comprised CD4+ T cells sorted from blood, sampled between weeks 43 and 45, from a patient treated with tofacitinib. The CDR3 is CASSYRAGETQYF. The CDR3 bases are TGTGCCAGCAGTTACCGCGCGGGCGAGACCCAGTACTTC.